This TCR beta chain was captured by sequencing in a study of cytomegalovirus exposure and HLA in healthy donors. The study ran its PCR with 60 Vbeta and 13 Jbeta primers. Produced via immunoSEQ multiplex PCR; TCRdb's table is partial and in-frame only. The data contain around 100,000 clones, less than 80% of them singletons. CDR3 size: 17 residues. Germline values: CDR1 SGHTA, CDR2 FQGNSA. V shed 4 bases and J 2 bases; nucleotides not matched to a gene: 12. The sequence came from a middle-aged woman in good health and CMV-seropositive. J is TRBJ2-3 and V is TRBV7-2; 7 bases map to TRBD1. Material: PBMCs. The CDR3 DNA reads as TGTGCCAGCAGCTCACCGGGTGGAGACAGGGACACAGATACGCAGTATTTT. Translated, it gives CASSSPGGDRDTDTQYF. The full variable domain, in which reference TRBV7-2 and TRBJ2-3 provide the parts outside the CDR3, is GAGVSQSPSNKVTEKGKDVELRCDPISGHTALYWYRQSLGQGLEFLIYFQGNSAPDKSGLPSDRFSAERTGGSVSTLTIQRTQQEDSAVYLCASSSPGGDRDTDTQYFGPGTRLTVL.